One and the same sample provided the 24 T cell receptor beta chains below, sequenced in a study of regulatory T cells in long-lasting Graves disease. Time point in this sample: persistent/refractory GD, antithyroid drugs over 5 years with positive TRAb. PBMC RNA served as the TCR library source. Building the TCR beta libraries relied on iRepertoire HTBI primers, and CDR3 regions underwent Arm-PCR. TCRdb processed the multiplex PCR reads anew with MiXCR; each CDR3 protein has one entry. This table holds about 290,000 distinct CDR3 sequences, more than 20% found once. The input for sequencing was peripheral blood mononuclear cells (PBMCs), taken when the disease was refractory, from a patient treated with antithyroid drugs. These TCRs come from a female donor with Graves disease.

The V call is TRBV30, the J call TRBJ2-7, with 11 bases fitting TRBD2. The CDR3 length is 19 residues. CDR1 GTSNPN and CDR2 SVGIG come from the germline V gene (reference sequence). The J segment lost 3 bases and the V segment lost 0 bases, leaving 16 bases of the junction unmatched. The CDR3 loop is CAWSVVRTFGTSGLYEQYF. The CDR3 DNA follows: TGTGCCTGGAGTGTAGTTAGGACATTCGGGACTAGCGGCCTCTACGAGCAGTACTTC.

The chain links TRBV30 to TRBJ1-1; D unresolved. CDR3 length equals 12 residues. V dropped 8 bases and J dropped 4 bases, with 14 bases sitting between them. CDR1 and CDR2 from the germline V gene are GTSNPN and SVGIG (reference sequence). The CDR3 here is CARAKVGTEAFF. As DNA, the CDR3 is TGTGCCAGGGCGAAGGTTGGCACTGAAGCTTTCTTT.

The table lists this clonotype with a few counts. The rearrangement joins TRBV28 to TRBJ2-4, with D perhaps matching TRBD1 (6 bases). The V gene lost 4 bases and the J gene lost 5 bases, with 12 bases spanning the gap. This CDR3 has 14 residues. CDR1 and CDR2 from the germline V gene are MDHEN and SYDVKM. The CDR3 sequence is CASSSPGQENIQYF. CDR3 nucleotide sequence: TGTGCCAGCAGTTCTCCGGGACAAGAAAACATTCAGTACTTC.

At least ten counts were recorded for this clonotype. This rearrangement joins TRBV30 to TRBJ2-7, with 7 bases matching TRBD1. J gave up 1 base and V 3 bases, and 9 bases lay outside the gene matches. Germline loops: CDR1 GTSNPN, CDR2 SVGIG (reference sequence). This CDR3 has 15 amino acids. The CDR3 loop reads CAWSSGTDSSYEQYF. The CDR3 DNA sequence: TGTGCCTGGAGCTCTGGGACAGACTCGTCCTACGAGCAGTACTTC. Variable domain in full (rest from reference TRBV30 and TRBJ2-7): SQTIHQWPATLVQPVGSPLSLECTVEGTSNPNLYWYRQAAGRGLQLLFYSVGIGQISSEVPQNLSASRPQDRQFILSSKKLLLSDSGFYLCAWSSGTDSSYEQYFGPGTRLTVT.

The rearrangement links TRBV19 to TRBJ2-7; 10 bases line up with TRBD2. The CDR3 loop spans 15 amino acids. In germline, CDR1 is LNHDA, CDR2 SQIVND (reference sequence). Trimming removed 4 bases from V and 3 bases from J; junction bases left unmatched: 6. The chain's CDR3 is CASSTSGSLFYEQYF. Here the CDR3 DNA reads TGTGCCAGTAGTACTAGCGGGAGCCTATTCTACGAGCAGTACTTC.

This clonotype has a count of ten or more. The rearrangement links TRBV2 to TRBJ2-7; tentatively, D is TRBD1 or TRBD2 (6 bases each). The CDR3 length is 16 residues. CDR1 is SNHLY, CDR2 FYNNEI, per germline. V lost 1 base and J 6 bases, leaving 19 bases between the germline ends. The CDR3 DNA reads as TGTGCCAGCAGTGAAGTCATGGGGGGCTTGCCTCGCGAGCAGTACTTC. It yields the protein CASSEVMGGLPREQYF.

This clonotype was seen at least ten times. V usage is TRBV11-2 and J usage is TRBJ1-1, with D possibly matching TRBD1 (5 bases). V dropped 6 bases and J dropped 2 bases, with 10 bases sitting between them. Germline-derived CDR1 and CDR2 are SGHAT and FQNNGV. The CDR3 extends over 13 amino acids. Here the CDR3 DNA reads TGTGCCAGCAGGTGGGGGGGTAACACTGAAGCTTTCTTT. Protein: CASRWGGNTEAFF.

This clonotype was detected ten times or more. The chain links TRBV11-2 to TRBJ2-7; D is perhaps TRBD1 (6 bases). V dropped 5 bases and J dropped 9 bases, with 11 bases sitting between them. This CDR3 contains 11 residues. The germline gives CDR1 SGHAT, CDR2 FQNNGV. As DNA, the CDR3 is TGTGCCAGCAGCCAAGAGGGGGTGCAGTACTTC. It is translated as CASSQEGVQYF.

On this clonotype itself: This probably arose from a read error, given a far larger clone one base away. V gene TRBV25-1 combines with J gene TRBJ2-5, with D uncertain. Trimming cost V 6 bases and J 4 bases, with 3 bases left between them. The V gene's germline CDR1 is MGHDK and CDR2 SYGVNS. This CDR3 contains 10 residues. The CDR3 DNA reads as TGTGCCAGCAGCCCAGAGACCCAGTACTTC. The encoded protein is CASSPETQYF.

This clonotype was recorded at least ten times. The chain combines TRBV7-8 with TRBJ2-5, with 9 bases aligning to TRBD1. V lost 3 bases to trimming and J lost 4 bases; unmatched junction nucleotides: 6. CDR1 and CDR2 (germline): SGHVS, FQNEAQ. This CDR3 has 15 amino acids. The CDR3 protein is CASSLGQGMRETQYF. In DNA, the CDR3 is TGTGCCAGCAGCTTGGGACAGGGAATGCGAGAGACCCAGTACTTC.

This clonotype appeared a few times. The chain employs TRBV18 and TRBJ1-4; 9 bases are a match to TRBD1. CDR3 size: 16 residues. Germline trimming cut 5 bases from V and 5 bases from J; bases unmatched to any gene: 9. Per germline, CDR1 KGHSH and CDR2 LQKENI. This chain's CDR3 is CASSGTGTGLNEKLFF. The CDR3 DNA is TGTGCCAGCTCAGGAACCGGGACAGGGCTCAATGAAAAACTGTTTTTT.

The genes are TRBV5-6 and TRBJ1-1; 7 bases map to TRBD1. After removal of 3 bases from V and 4 bases from J, the junction contained 9 bases not matched to a gene. Germline CDR1 SGHDT, CDR2 YYEEEE. This CDR3 is 15 amino acids long. This CDR3 is CASSSRQGWGTEAFF. The CDR3 bases are TGTGCCAGCAGCTCCCGACAGGGCTGGGGCACTGAAGCTTTCTTT.

The chain joins TRBV10-3 to TRBJ2-5; no firm D call. V was shortened by 4 bases and J by 2 bases, with 8 bases between the two germline ends. The CDR3 runs to 13 residues. Looked up from germline, CDR1 is ENHRY and CDR2 is SYGVKD. Here the CDR3 DNA reads TGTGCCATCAGTGGTCCACCTCAAGAGACCCAGTACTTC. Translation gives CAISGPPQETQYF.

This clonotype was observed a few times. The chain employs TRBV5-1 and TRBJ2-5; 9 nucleotides match TRBD1. V lost 4 bases, J lost 5 bases, and 6 bases stayed unmatched. The CDR3 runs 14 residues. The germline gives CDR1 SGHRS, CDR2 YFSETQ. The CDR3 sequence: CASSGGTGIETQYF. The CDR3 DNA is TGCGCCAGCAGCGGGGGGACAGGGATCGAGACCCAGTACTTC.

This clonotype was seen at least ten times. The V and J genes are TRBV6-1 and TRBJ1-5, with 8 nucleotides matching TRBD1. The V gene's germline CDR1 is MNHNS and CDR2 SASEGT. V dropped 3 bases and J dropped 3; count of bases not matched to a gene: 1. CDR3 size: 14 residues. The CDR3 spells CASSETGDNQPQHF. Here the CDR3 DNA reads TGTGCCAGCAGTGAGACAGGGGACAATCAGCCCCAGCATTTT.

V is TRBV20-1 and J is TRBJ2-7, with no clear D. The CDR3 loop spans 13 amino acids. Germline V gene sequence: CDR1 DFQATT, CDR2 SNEGSKA (reference sequence). Trimming removed 3 bases from V and 2 bases from J, with 11 bases in between. The CDR3 region has the DNA TGCAGTGCTAGGGCATACGATACCTACGAGCAGTACTTC. Its protein is CSARAYDTYEQYF.

This sequence joins TRBV20-1 and TRBJ2-2, with D possibly TRBD1 on 6 matching bases. The V gene lost 7 bases and the J gene lost 6 bases, with 12 bases spanning the gap. The CDR3 contains 12 residues. The germline gives CDR1 DFQATT, CDR2 SNEGSKA (reference sequence). In DNA form, the CDR3 reads TGCAGTGACCAAACAGGGTCCGGGGAGCTGTTTTTT. Amino acids: CSDQTGSGELFF.

The chain has TRBV5-1 and TRBJ2-1, with D perhaps matching TRBD2 (5 bases). Germline values: CDR1 SGHRS, CDR2 YFSETQ. This CDR3 is built from 14 residues. Trimming took off 5 bases at V and 4 bases at J, with 13 bases between the two ends. CDR3 amino acids: CASRLRQRYNEQFF. In DNA, the CDR3 is TGCGCCAGCAGACTCCGGCAGCGGTACAATGAGCAGTTCTTC.

The chain recombines TRBV7-9 with TRBJ1-1, with D possibly matching TRBD1 (6 bases). This CDR3 has 13 residues. Germline CDR1 is SEHNR and CDR2 is FQNEAQ (reference sequence). The V gene lost 3 bases and the J gene lost 7 bases, with 12 bases spanning the gap. The CDR3 DNA follows: TGTGCCAGCAGCTTCCCGGGGGCCGGTGAAGCTTTCTTT. This sequence encodes CASSFPGAGEAFF.

The chain uses TRBV27 and TRBJ2-6; possibly TRBD1 for D (5 bases). In germline, CDR1 is MNHEY, CDR2 SMNVEV (reference sequence). This CDR3 is built from 18 residues. Trimming took 0 bases from V and 0 from J, leaving 12 bases between them. The CDR3 coding sequence is TGTGCCAGCAGTTTATCGATCACAGGTTACTCTGGGGCCAACGTCCTGACTTTC. As protein: CASSLSITGYSGANVLTF.

This clonotype was seen many times. V usage is TRBV11-3 and J usage is TRBJ1-5; D is possibly TRBD1 (5 bases). The germline V and J ends were trimmed by 5 bases and 1 base, with 24 bases remaining between them. Germline CDR1 reads SGHNT; CDR2 reads YENEEA. The CDR3 covers 19 residues. The CDR3 loop is CASSPPPGDLPWSNQPQHF. CDR3 nucleotide sequence: TGTGCCAGCAGCCCACCCCCTGGGGACCTCCCATGGAGCAATCAGCCCCAGCATTTT.

The chain has TRBV28 and TRBJ2-1; 8 bases line up with TRBD1. The V segment lost 5 bases and the J segment 7 bases; nucleotides outside the gene matches: 10. The CDR3 runs to 15 residues. CDR1 is MDHEN, CDR2 SYDVKM, per germline. CDR3 sequence reads: CASSPPGGHGNEQFF. As DNA, the CDR3 is TGTGCCAGCAGTCCCCCAGGGGGCCACGGGAATGAGCAGTTCTTC.

The genes are TRBV18 and TRBJ2-7; 8 nucleotides line up with TRBD1. With 3 bases clipped from V and 0 bases from J, the junction kept 4 bases outside the gene matches. Germline V lookup: CDR1 KGHSH, CDR2 LQKENI. The CDR3 contains 15 residues. As DNA, the CDR3 is TGTGCCAGCTCACCCACAGGGGGGAGCTCCTACGAGCAGTACTTC. Translation: CASSPTGGSSYEQYF.

This clonotype was seen only a few times. CDR3 DNA: TGTGCCAGCAGCTACACCCGGGGGAGGGGAAAGGAAAAACTGTTTTTT. This sequence encodes CASSYTRGRGKEKLFF. The chain couples TRBV7-3 to TRBJ1-4, with D perhaps matching TRBD1 (5 bases). The V end was cut by 4 bases, the J end by 8 bases, with 20 bases between. CDR3 length: 16 amino acids. Germline loops: CDR1 SGHTA, CDR2 FQGTGA.